This T cell receptor beta chain derives from a study of cytomegalovirus exposure and HLA in healthy donors. 13 Jbeta primers and 60 Vbeta primers were used for the PCR. Libraries were prepared by immunoSEQ multiplex PCR; TCRdb keeps only in-frame clonotypes and omits some of them. The table shows hundreds of thousands of clones, with 70% occurring only once. The CDR3 consists of 14 residues. Germline loops: CDR1 SEHNR, CDR2 FQNEAQ (reference sequence). V lost 6 bases to trimming and J lost 4 bases; unmatched junction nucleotides: 3. The sample was PBMCs. V and J are TRBV7-9 and TRBJ2-1, with 10 bases identical to TRBD2. This clonotype was obtained from a man in his forties or fifties in good health and CMV-seropositive. CDR3 sequence reads: CASRSGGAYNEQFF. CDR3 DNA: TGTGCCAGCAGGAGCGGGGGGGCGTACAATGAGCAGTTCTTC. The complete variable domain, with remaining parts taken from reference TRBV7-9 and TRBJ2-1, reads DTGVSQNPRHKITKRGQNVTFRCDPISEHNRLYWYRQTLGQGPEFLTYFQNEAQLEKSRLLSDRFSAERPKGSFSTLEIQRTEQGDSAMYLCASRSGGAYNEQFFGPGTRLTVL.